Shown below are 4 T cell receptor beta chains from a single sample sequenced in a study of coeliac disease. The protocol was immunoSEQ multiplex PCR, while the TCRdb copy is restricted to in-frame clones and leaves out a portion. The sample holds a few thousand clones; less than 65% are singletons and the top ten take approximately 7.5%. Sequencing used intraepithelial lymphocytes from the gut. The receptor set was obtained from a woman aged 18-30 years with active celiac disease.

The genes are TRBV27 and TRBJ1-6; tentatively, D is TRBD1 (6 bases). The germline V gene encodes CDR1 MNHEY and CDR2 SMNVEV (reference sequence). V gave up 0 bases and J gave up 15 bases, with 18 bases separating them. The CDR3 extends over 15 amino acids. The CDR3 sequence: CASSLSSRGRGRLHF. The CDR3 DNA is TGTGCCAGCAGTTTATCGAGCAGGGGAAGAGGGCGCCTCCACTTT.

The rearrangement joins TRBV10-1 to TRBJ1-1, with D possibly TRBD1 on 5 matching bases. Germline-derived CDR1 and CDR2 are WNHNN and SYGVQD (reference sequence). Trimming took off 0 bases at V and 5 bases at J, with 13 bases between the two ends. CDR3 size: 15 residues. The CDR3 protein is CASSESGRAGTEAFF. The CDR3 bases are TGCGCCAGCAGTGAGTCGGGCAGGGCAGGAACTGAAGCTTTCTTT.

This chain links TRBV2 with TRBJ1-1, with 7 bases lining up with TRBD1. Germline loops: CDR1 SNHLY, CDR2 FYNNEI. The CDR3 is made up of 16 amino acids. V shed 10 bases and J 0 bases; nucleotides not matched to a gene: 14. CDR3 DNA: TGTGCCACCAGGGTTGTGACAGGGCGTATGAACACTGAAGCTTTCTTT. Translated, it gives CATRVVTGRMNTEAFF.

The J gene is TRBJ2-7, the V gene TRBV27, with a possible D match to TRBD2 (5 bases). The germline V gene has CDR1 MNHEY and CDR2 SMNVEV (reference sequence). Trimming left V 5 bases short and J 1 base short, with 12 bases between. This CDR3 comprises 14 residues. The DNA of the CDR3 is TGTGCCAGCAGTCCCCAGGACTGGTCCTACGAGCAGTACTTC. Amino acid sequence: CASSPQDWSYEQYF.